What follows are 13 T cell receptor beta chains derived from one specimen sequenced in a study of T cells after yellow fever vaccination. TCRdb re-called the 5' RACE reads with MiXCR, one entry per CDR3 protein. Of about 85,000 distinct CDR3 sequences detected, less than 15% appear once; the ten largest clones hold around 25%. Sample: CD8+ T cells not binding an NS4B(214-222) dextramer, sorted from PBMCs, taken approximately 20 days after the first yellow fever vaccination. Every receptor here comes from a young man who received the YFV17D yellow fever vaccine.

The CDR3 region has the DNA TGCGCCAGCAGCTTGACTCGGACGGACTTCACAGATACGCAGTATTTT. This sequence encodes CASSLTRTDFTDTQYF. This rearrangement joins TRBV5-1 to TRBJ2-3; the D gene is possibly TRBD2 (5 bases). The CDR3 sequence is 16 residues long. Deletions cut 1 base from V and 2 bases from J, with 14 bases between. CDR1 and CDR2 (germline): SGHRS, YFSETQ.

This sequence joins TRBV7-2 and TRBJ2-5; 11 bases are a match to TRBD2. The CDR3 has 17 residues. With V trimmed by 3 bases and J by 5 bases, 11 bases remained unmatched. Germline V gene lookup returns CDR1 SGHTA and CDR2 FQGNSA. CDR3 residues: CASSFRTSGGFRETQYF. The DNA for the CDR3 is TGTGCCAGCAGCTTCCGAACTAGCGGGGGCTTCCGCGAGACCCAGTACTTC.

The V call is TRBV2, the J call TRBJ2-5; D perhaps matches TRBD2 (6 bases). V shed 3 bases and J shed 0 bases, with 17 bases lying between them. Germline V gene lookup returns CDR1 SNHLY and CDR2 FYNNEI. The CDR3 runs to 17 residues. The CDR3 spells CASSDQLVLANQETQYF. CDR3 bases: TGTGCCAGCAGTGACCAGCTGGTTCTAGCGAACCAAGAGACCCAGTACTTC.

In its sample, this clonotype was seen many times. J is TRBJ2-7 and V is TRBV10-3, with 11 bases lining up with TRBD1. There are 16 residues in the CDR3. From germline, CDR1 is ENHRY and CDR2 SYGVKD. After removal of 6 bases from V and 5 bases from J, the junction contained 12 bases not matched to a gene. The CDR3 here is CAISPARTGGADEQYF. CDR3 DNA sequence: TGTGCCATCAGCCCTGCGAGGACAGGGGGCGCGGACGAGCAGTACTTC.

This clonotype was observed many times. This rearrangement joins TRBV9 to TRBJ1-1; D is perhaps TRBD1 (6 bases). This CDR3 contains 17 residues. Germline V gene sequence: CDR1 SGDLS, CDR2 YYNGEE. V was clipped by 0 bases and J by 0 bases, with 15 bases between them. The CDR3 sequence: CASSVAPWGAMNTEAFF. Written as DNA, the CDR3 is TGTGCCAGCAGCGTAGCCCCTTGGGGGGCCATGAACACTGAAGCTTTCTTT. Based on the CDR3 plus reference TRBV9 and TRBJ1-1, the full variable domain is DSGVTQTPKHLITATGQRVTLRCSPRSGDLSVYWYQQSLDQGLQFLIQYYNGEERAKGNILERFSAQQFPDLHSELNLSSLELGDSALYFCASSVAPWGAMNTEAFFGQGTRLTVV.

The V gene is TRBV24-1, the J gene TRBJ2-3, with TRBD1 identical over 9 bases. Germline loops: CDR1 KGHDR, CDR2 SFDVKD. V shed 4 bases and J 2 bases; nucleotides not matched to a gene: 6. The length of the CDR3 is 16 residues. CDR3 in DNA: TGTGCCACCAGTGACCAGACAGGGGGATCCACAGATACGCAGTATTTT. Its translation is CATSDQTGGSTDTQYF.

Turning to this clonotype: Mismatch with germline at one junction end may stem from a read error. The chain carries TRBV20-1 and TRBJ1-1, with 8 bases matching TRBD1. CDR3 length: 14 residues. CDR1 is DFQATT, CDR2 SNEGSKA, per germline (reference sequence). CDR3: CSTRDRGLNTEAFF. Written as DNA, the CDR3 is TGCAGTACTAGAGACAGGGGCCTGAACACTGAAGCTTTCTTT.

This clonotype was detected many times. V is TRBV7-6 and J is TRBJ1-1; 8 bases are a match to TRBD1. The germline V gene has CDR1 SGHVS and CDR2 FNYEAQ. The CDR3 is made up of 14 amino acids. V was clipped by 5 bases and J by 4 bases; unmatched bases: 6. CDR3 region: CASSPGGGGTEAFF. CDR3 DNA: TGTGCCAGCAGCCCAGGGGGCGGGGGCACTGAAGCTTTCTTT.

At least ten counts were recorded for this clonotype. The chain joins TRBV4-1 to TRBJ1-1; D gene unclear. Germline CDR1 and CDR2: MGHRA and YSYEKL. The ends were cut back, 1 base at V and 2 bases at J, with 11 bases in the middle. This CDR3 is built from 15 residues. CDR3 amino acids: CASSQARLTNTEAFF. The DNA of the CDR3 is TGCGCCAGCAGCCAAGCAAGACTGACCAACACTGAAGCTTTCTTT.

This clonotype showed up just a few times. The CDR3 is CASKQGGTSSYNEQFF. CDR3 sequence (DNA): TGTGCCAGCAAGCAGGGGGGGACTAGTTCCTACAATGAGCAGTTCTTC. The rearrangement links TRBV7-8 to TRBJ2-1; TRBD2 might be the D (8 bases). Germline CDR1 SGHVS, CDR2 FQNEAQ. The CDR3 is 16 amino acids. The V gene lost 7 bases and the J gene lost 1 base, with 17 bases spanning the gap.

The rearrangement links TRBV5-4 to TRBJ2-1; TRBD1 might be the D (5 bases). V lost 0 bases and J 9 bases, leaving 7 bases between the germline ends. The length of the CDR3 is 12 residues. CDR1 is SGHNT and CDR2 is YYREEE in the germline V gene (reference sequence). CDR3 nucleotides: TGTGCCAGCAGCTTGGTAGGGGCTGAGCAGTTCTTC. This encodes CASSLVGAEQFF. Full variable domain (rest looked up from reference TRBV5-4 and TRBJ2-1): ETGVTQSPTHLIKTRGQQVTLRCSSQSGHNTVSWYQQALGQGPQFIFQYYREEENGRGNFPPRFSGLQFPNYSSELNVNALELDDSALYLCASSLVGAEQFFGPGTRLTVL.

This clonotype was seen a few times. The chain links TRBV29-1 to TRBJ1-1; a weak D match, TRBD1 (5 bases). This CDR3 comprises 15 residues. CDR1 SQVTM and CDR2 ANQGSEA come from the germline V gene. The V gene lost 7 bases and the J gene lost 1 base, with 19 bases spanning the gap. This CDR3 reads CSAFLGGWSNTEAFF. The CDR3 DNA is TGCAGCGCTTTTTTGGGGGGATGGTCGAACACTGAAGCTTTCTTT.

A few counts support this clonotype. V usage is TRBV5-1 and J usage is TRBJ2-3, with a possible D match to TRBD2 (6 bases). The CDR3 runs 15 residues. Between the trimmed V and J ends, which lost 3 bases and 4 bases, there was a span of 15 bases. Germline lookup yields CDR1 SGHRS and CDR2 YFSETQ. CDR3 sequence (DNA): TGCGCCAGCAGCTATCTGACCCCGGGGGCAGATACGCAGTATTTT. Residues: CASSYLTPGADTQYF.